What follows is one T cell receptor (beta chain) and its context. This specimen comes from a study of identical twins. J was trimmed by 2 bases and V by 9 bases; bases with no gene match: 11. CDR1 WSHSY and CDR2 SAAADI come from the germline V gene. The CDR3 spans 15 residues. TCRdb reanalysed the 5' RACE reads using MiXCR and keeps one entry per CDR3 protein. There are about 530,000 distinct CDR3 sequences in the sample; roughly 15% occur only once, and roughly 0.44% lies in the top ten. These data are also associated with another study on yellow fever vaccine responses in identical twins. This second report adds: A vaccine T cell response that seemed partly convergent and partly personalized was reported in twins.

The V gene is TRBV10-2, the J gene TRBJ2-3; 7 bases agree with TRBD1. Material: CD4+ T cells sorted from blood. This TCR came from a woman under 30 in good health. This chain's CDR3 is CASTGTVGHTDTQYF. Written as DNA, the CDR3 is TGCGCCAGTACGGGGACAGTCGGACACACAGATACGCAGTATTTT.